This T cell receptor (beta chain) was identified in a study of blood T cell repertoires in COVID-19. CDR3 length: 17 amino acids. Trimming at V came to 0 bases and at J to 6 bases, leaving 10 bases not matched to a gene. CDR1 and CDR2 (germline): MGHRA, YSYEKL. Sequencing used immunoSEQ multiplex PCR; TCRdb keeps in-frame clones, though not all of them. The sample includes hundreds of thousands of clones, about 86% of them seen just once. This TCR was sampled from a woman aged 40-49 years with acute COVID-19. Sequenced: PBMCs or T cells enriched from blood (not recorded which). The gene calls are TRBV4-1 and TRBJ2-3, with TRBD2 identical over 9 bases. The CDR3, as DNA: TGCGCCAGCAGCCAAGAGTCTGTTAGCGGGAGAATGGATACGCAGTATTTT. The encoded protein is CASSQESVSGRMDTQYF.